The sequence of this T cell receptor (beta chain) was determined in a study of T cells after somatic rescue of genetic block. Some clones are missing from TCRdb's copy, which holds only in-frame ones; the method was immunoSEQ multiplex PCR. The repertoire holds around 50,000 clones, with 90% to 96% as singletons. This CDR3 has 14 amino acids. The junction had 0 bases not matched to a gene; V was cut back by 1 base and J by 7 bases. Germline V gene sequence: CDR1 MGHDK, CDR2 SYGVNS. The source of this sequence is a child younger than two. Sequences were obtained from peripheral blood mononuclear cells (PBMCs). This chain links TRBV25-1 with TRBJ1-6, with 8 bases that match TRBD1. CDR3 loop: CASSESGGNSPLHF. CDR3 DNA sequence: TGTGCCAGCAGTGAATCAGGGGGCAATTCACCCCTCCACTTT. Full variable domain (missing parts from reference TRBV25-1 and TRBJ1-6): EADIYQTPRYLVIGTGKKITLECSQTMGHDKMYWYQQDPGMELHLIHYSYGVNSTEKGDLSSESTVSRIRTEHFPLTLESARPSHTSQYLCASSESGGNSPLHFGNGTRLTVT.